The text below deals with one T cell receptor beta chain. The PCR used 60 Vbeta and 13 Jbeta primers. As originally analysed: Per a later analysis, the number of unique TCR beta chains was some 80 million, of which around 10 million were shared. Produced via immunoSEQ multiplex PCR; TCRdb's table is partial and in-frame only. V and J calls and clone size follow that table, whereas D and trimming were derived from the DNA. The sample carries 85,000 to 90,000 clones, approximately 81% recorded once. When sampled, the donors appeared nominally healthy, though they likely had unrecorded immune exposures. V shed 1 base and J 4 bases; nucleotides not matched to a gene: 5. The CDR3 is 16 residues long. The germline V gene has CDR1 MNHEY and CDR2 SVGAGI. These data come from a study of cytomegalovirus exposure and HLA in healthy donors.

This TCR was recovered from a man aged 40-49 years in good health and CMV-seropositive. The chain combines TRBV6-5 with TRBJ2-5, with TRBD2 matching over 11 bases. The sample consisted of PBMCs. The CDR3 region has the DNA TGTGCCAGCAGTTACTTGGGGCTAGCGGGAGGAGAGACCCAGTACTTC. It encodes CASSYLGLAGGETQYF.